These 31 T cell receptor beta chains came from one sample sequenced in a study of T cell repertoires in cytomegalovirus infection. TCRdb fed the reads into MiXCR, producing one record per CDR3 protein. Of approximately 1,000,000 distinct CDR3 sequences listed, approximately 32% are singletons. These receptors' targets are unknown. Material: cultured CD8+ T cells from PBMCs, obtained from culture after CMV antigen stimulation. The receptors shown here come from a human donor in good health (CMV status not recorded). Some clones in this sample may be carry-over from other donors' samples.

The V call is TRBV12-3 or TRBV12-4, the J call TRBJ2-3, with 14 bases fitting TRBD2. The CDR3 is made up of 18 amino acids. Trimming took 3 bases from V and 2 from J; bases not matched to a gene: 7. The CDR3 DNA reads TGTGCCAGCAGTTTGGGGACTAGCGGGGGAGGGGACACAGATACGCAGTATTTT. Encoded protein: CASSLGTSGGGDTDTQYF.

V is TRBV10-3 and J is TRBJ2-7, with 7 bases fitting TRBD1. J lost 2 bases, V lost 3 bases, and 4 bases had no gene match. The CDR3 length is 14 residues. Germline V gives CDR1 ENHRY, CDR2 SYGVKD. The CDR3 reads CAISDTGVPYEQYV. The CDR3 DNA is TGTGCCATCAGTGATACAGGGGTCCCCTACGAGCAGTACGTC.

This clonotype was detected a few times. The chain combines TRBV4-3 with TRBJ2-3; TRBD2 might be the D (6 bases). V was clipped by 1 base and J by 4 bases, with 15 bases between them. Germline assignment: CDR1 LGHNA and CDR2 YSLEER. This CDR3 region has 16 residues. CDR3 bases: TGCGCCAGCAGCCAAGGGCGCCTAGCGAAGTCAGATACGCAGTATTTT. It is translated as CASSQGRLAKSDTQYF.

This clonotype has a handful of counts. This chain connects TRBV6-1 to TRBJ2-4; D uncertain. The germline V gene encodes CDR1 MNHNS and CDR2 SASEGT. The ends were cut back, 0 bases at V and 6 bases at J, with 3 bases in the middle. CDR3 length equals 12 residues. CDR3 residues: CASSEARNIQYF. The CDR3 DNA reads as TGTGCCAGCAGTGAAGCGAGAAACATTCAGTACTTC.

This clonotype came up many times. The CDR3 sequence: CASSKGTNHSPNTEAFF. CDR3 DNA sequence: TGTGCCAGCAGTAAAGGGACTAACCATTCCCCGAACACTGAAGCTTTCTTT. V is TRBV6-6 and J is TRBJ1-1; the D gene is possibly TRBD1 (5 bases). The germline V and J ends were trimmed by 5 bases and 1 base, with 20 bases remaining between them. CDR1 MNHNY and CDR2 SVGAGI come from the germline V gene (reference sequence). The CDR3 is 17 residues long.

The V and J genes are TRBV6-4 and TRBJ2-3, with TRBD2 matching 10 bases. V was clipped by 4 bases and J by 2 bases; unmatched bases: 3. The germline V gene has CDR1 MRHNA and CDR2 SNTAGT. The CDR3 loop spans 15 amino acids. CDR3 in amino acids: CASSVTSGATDTQYF. As DNA, the CDR3 is TGTGCCAGCAGTGTCACTAGCGGGGCCACAGATACGCAGTATTTT.

V is TRBV6-8 and J is TRBJ2-5; maybe TRBD1 (6 bases). Trimming left V 5 bases short and J 7 bases short, with 11 bases between. Germline V gives CDR1 MNHGY, CDR2 SAAAGT. The CDR3 runs 12 residues. This chain's CDR3 is CASSQGSGTQYF. The CDR3 nucleotides are TGTGCCAGCAGTCAGGGGTCCGGGACCCAGTACTTC.

On this clonotype: This may be a read error: a much more frequent sequence differs by one nucleotide. The conserved phenylalanine or tryptophan normally closing the CDR3 is absent here, so this likely arose from a read error. V usage is TRBV7-6 and J usage is TRBJ1-5; 7 bases fit TRBD1. With 0 bases clipped from V and 3 bases from J, the junction kept 2 bases outside the gene matches. This CDR3 contains 15 residues. Germline loops: CDR1 SGHVS, CDR2 FNYEAQ. CDR3 sequence (DNA): TGTGCCAGCAGCTTAGCAGGGGGCAACAATCAGCCCCAGCATATT. This encodes CASSLAGGNNQPQHI.

The chain carries TRBV4-1 and TRBJ1-1; D is ambiguous. CDR1 is MGHRA, CDR2 YSYEKL, per germline. The V end lost 2 bases, the J end lost 2 bases, and 9 bases lay between the germline ends. The CDR3 is made up of 14 amino acids. This chain's CDR3 is CASSQPDGNTEAFF. CDR3 bases: TGCGCCAGCAGCCAACCGGACGGAAACACTGAAGCTTTCTTT.

J is TRBJ1-1 and V is TRBV4-3; tentatively, D is TRBD1 (5 bases). Germline V gives CDR1 LGHNA, CDR2 YSLEER. CDR3 length: 15 residues. V lost 0 bases and J 4 bases, leaving 12 bases between the germline ends. The CDR3 here is CASSQDGGVITEAFF. The CDR3 DNA reads TGCGCCAGCAGCCAAGATGGGGGGGTCATCACTGAAGCTTTCTTT.

At least ten counts were recorded for this clonotype. This chain connects TRBV7-9 to TRBJ1-1; possibly TRBD1 for D (6 bases). Deletions cut 5 bases from V and 5 bases from J, with 24 bases between. The CDR3 consists of 17 residues. Germline V gene data show CDR1 as SEHNR and CDR2 as FQNEAQ (reference sequence). Written as DNA, the CDR3 is TGTGCCAGCAGCATTAGCCGGGACAATCCAGCGTGGACTGAAGCTTTCTTT. This sequence encodes CASSISRDNPAWTEAFF.

The rearrangement links TRBV6-8 to TRBJ1-1; D is unresolved. Between the trimmed V and J ends, which lost 2 bases and 3 bases, there was a span of 10 bases. The CDR3 totals 14 residues. Per germline, CDR1 MNHGY and CDR2 SAAAGT. The CDR3 nucleotides are TGTGCCAGCAGTTACAAGTTAATCCACACTGAAGCTTTCTTT. Protein: CASSYKLIHTEAFF.

This clonotype was detected only a few times. The V call is TRBV7-9, the J call TRBJ1-1; 7 positions agree with TRBD1. Trimming took 10 bases from V and 1 from J; bases not matched to a gene: 9. Germline V gene lookup returns CDR1 SEHNR and CDR2 FQNEAQ (reference sequence). This CDR3 is 14 amino acids long. The CDR3 region is CATISTGKNTEAFF. The DNA for the CDR3 is TGTGCCACCATATCGACAGGGAAGAACACTGAAGCTTTCTTT. Combining the CDR3 with reference TRBV7-9 and TRBJ1-1 gives the whole variable domain DTGVSQNPRHKITKRGQNVTFRCDPISEHNRLYWYRQTLGQGPEFLTYFQNEAQLEKSRLLSDRFSAERPKGSFSTLEIQRTEQGDSAMYLCATISTGKNTEAFFGQGTRLTVV.

Regarding this clonotype: A much larger clone differs from this one at a single base, so this may be a read error. V and J are TRBV7-9 and TRBJ2-1; D unresolved. Germline loops: CDR1 SEHNR, CDR2 FQNEAQ (reference sequence). This CDR3 contains 11 residues. Written as DNA, the CDR3 is TGTGCCAGCAGCATTAGCAATGAGCAGTTATTC. Residues: CASSISNEQLF.

This clonotype was observed a few times. The chain recombines TRBV6-5 with TRBJ1-5, with a tentative D call TRBD1 (5 bases). CDR1 is MNHEY, CDR2 SVGAGI, per germline. CDR3 length: 17 residues. V was shortened by 4 bases and J by 2 bases, with 18 bases between the two germline ends. CDR3: CASSSEKIEQGNQPQHF. In nucleotides, the CDR3 is TGTGCCAGCAGTTCTGAAAAGATAGAACAGGGCAATCAGCCCCAGCATTTT.

The genes are TRBV10-3 and TRBJ1-2; D gene uncertain. V was pared by 3 bases and J by 3 bases, with 11 bases between. The CDR3 is 14 residues long. Germline CDR1 reads ENHRY; CDR2 reads SYGVKD. CDR3 nucleotide sequence: TGTGCCATCAGTGACCCCGGACTGGACTATGGCTACACCTTC. Amino acid sequence: CAISDPGLDYGYTF.

The sample holds a few counts of this clonotype. The CDR3 bases are TGTGCCAGCAGTCTAGGACAGGGGACAGGATACGAGCAGTACGTC. Amino acid sequence: CASSLGQGTGYEQYV. The chain recombines TRBV28 with TRBJ2-7, with TRBD1 matching 9 bases. This CDR3 region has 15 residues. Germline assignment: CDR1 MDHEN and CDR2 SYDVKM. The J segment lost 4 bases and the V segment lost 5 bases, leaving 9 bases of the junction unmatched.

In this sample, this clonotype turned up a few times. This chain joins TRBV7-6 and TRBJ1-1; perhaps TRBD1 as D (6 bases). Per germline, CDR1 SGHVS and CDR2 FNYEAQ. The CDR3 totals 15 residues. Trimming left V 2 bases short and J 4 bases short, with 14 bases between. Here the CDR3 reads CASSLRPDRSTEAFF. In DNA form, the CDR3 reads TGTGCCAGCAGCTTAAGGCCCGACAGGAGCACTGAAGCTTTCTTT.

This clonotype was recorded at least ten times. J is TRBJ2-3 and V is TRBV2; TRBD2 is a possible D gene (6 bases). Germline-derived CDR1 and CDR2 are SNHLY and FYNNEI. The V end lost 5 bases, the J end lost 2 bases, and 26 bases lay between the germline ends. The CDR3 length is 19 residues. This chain's CDR3 is CASSTRLGGPRANTDTQYF. The CDR3, as DNA: TGTGCCAGCAGTACCCGGCTGGGGGGACCGAGGGCCAACACAGATACGCAGTATTTT. Full variable domain (outside the CDR3, taken from reference TRBV2 and TRBJ2-3): EPEVTQTPSHQVTQMGQEVILRCVPISNHLYFYWYRQILGQKVEFLVSFYNNEISEKSEIFDDQFSVERPDGSNFTLKIRSTKLEDSAMYFCASSTRLGGPRANTDTQYFGPGTRLTVL.

The table lists this clonotype with many counts. The genes are TRBV7-2 and TRBJ2-4; no firm D call. V was clipped by 4 bases and J by 3 bases, with 13 bases between them. CDR1 SGHTA and CDR2 FQGNSA come from the germline V gene. This CDR3 region has 15 residues. CDR3 residues: CASSSGPYGKNIQYF. CDR3 DNA sequence: TGTGCCAGCAGCTCCGGGCCATACGGCAAAAACATTCAGTACTTC. Variable domain in full (rest from reference TRBV7-2 and TRBJ2-4): GAGVSQSPSNKVTEKGKDVELRCDPISGHTALYWYRQSLGQGLEFLIYFQGNSAPDKSGLPSDRFSAERTGGSVSTLTIQRTQQEDSAVYLCASSSGPYGKNIQYFGAGTRLSVL.

This clonotype was picked up a small number of times. The chain recombines TRBV13 with TRBJ2-1; 8 bases are shared with TRBD2. V shed 6 bases and J 12 bases; nucleotides not matched to a gene: 13. From germline, CDR1 is PRHDT and CDR2 FYEKMQ (reference sequence). The CDR3 totals 14 residues. The CDR3 coding sequence is TGTGCCAGCAGGGCACGGGGGGGAAGACTACCGCAGTTCTTC. Amino acids: CASRARGGRLPQFF.

The J gene is TRBJ1-2, the V gene TRBV5-1, with D uncertain. Trimming took off 7 bases at V and 5 bases at J, with 21 bases between the two ends. CDR1 and CDR2 (germline): SGHRS, YFSETQ. This CDR3 is built from 15 residues. This CDR3 is CASSPGGNAGYGYTF. The CDR3 DNA sequence: TGCGCCAGCTCCCCCGGAGGGAATGCGGGGTATGGCTACACCTTC.

This clonotype was counted between two and nine times. V usage is TRBV5-5 and J usage is TRBJ1-1, with unresolved D. The CDR3 length is 15 residues. The germline CDR1 and CDR2 sequences are SGHKS and YYEKEE (reference sequence). The V and J ends lost 0 bases and 1 base respectively, with 10 bases between them. CDR3 residues: CASSLEEEGNTEAFF. CDR3 sequence (DNA): TGTGCCAGCAGCTTGGAGGAGGAGGGGAACACTGAAGCTTTCTTT.

This clonotype was detected only once. V usage is TRBV12-3 or TRBV12-4 and J usage is TRBJ2-7, with no clear D. V dropped 7 bases and J dropped 2 bases, with 12 bases sitting between them. The CDR3 covers 13 residues. CDR3 DNA: TGTGCCAGCACTCGGGCAGGCGCCTACGAGCAGTACTTC. Amino acids: CASTRAGAYEQYF.

This chain uses TRBV4-1 with TRBJ1-5; TRBD1 is a possible D gene (6 bases). Germline-derived CDR1 and CDR2 are MGHRA and YSYEKL. V was clipped by 1 base and J by 6 bases, with 13 bases between them. This CDR3 is 15 amino acids long. The chain's CDR3 is CASSQGSGDGQPQHF. CDR3 in DNA: TGCGCCAGCAGCCAAGGGTCAGGGGATGGTCAGCCCCAGCATTTT.

This chain links TRBV6-4 with TRBJ2-2; 10 positions match TRBD2. This CDR3 comprises 14 residues. Germline V gene data show CDR1 as MRHNA and CDR2 as SNTAGT. With 7 bases clipped from V and 5 bases from J, the junction kept 4 bases outside the gene matches. The DNA for the CDR3 is TGTGCCAGCAAAGCGGGGGGGCCAACCGGGGAGCTGTTTTTT. Translated: CASKAGGPTGELFF.

The table lists this clonotype with many counts. V gene TRBV7-9 combines with J gene TRBJ2-7; 7 bases fit TRBD1. There are 13 residues in the CDR3. V lost 5 bases, J lost 3 bases, and 4 bases stayed unmatched. Germline V gene lookup returns CDR1 SEHNR and CDR2 FQNEAQ (reference sequence). CDR3 amino acids: CASSRGQVYEQYV. The DNA for the CDR3 is TGTGCCAGCAGCCGCGGACAGGTCTACGAGCAGTACGTC.

J is TRBJ1-1 and V is TRBV4-1, with 7 bases that match TRBD1. Germline V gene lookup returns CDR1 MGHRA and CDR2 YSYEKL. CDR3 length: 15 amino acids. Trimming cost V 3 bases and J 1 base; bases outside gene matches: 5. The DNA for the CDR3 is TGCGCCAGCAGCCACCTGACAGGGAGGAACACTGAAGCTTTCTTT. It is translated as CASSHLTGRNTEAFF.

As DNA, the CDR3 is TGTGCCAGCAGCGTACCCCCGCATGAGCAGTTCTTC. Amino acids: CASSVPPHEQFF. The chain combines TRBV9 with TRBJ2-1; D gene ambiguous. This CDR3 spans 12 amino acids. Trimming took off 1 base at V and 8 bases at J, with 7 bases between the two ends. The germline gives CDR1 SGDLS, CDR2 YYNGEE.

The genes are TRBV15 and TRBJ2-1; D may match TRBD1 or TRBD2 (5 bases each). Germline CDR1 reads LNHNV; CDR2 reads YYDKDF (reference sequence). The ends were cut back, 11 bases at V and 2 bases at J, with 13 bases in the middle. This CDR3 has 13 amino acids. The CDR3 sequence: CAPTLGAYNEQFF. The CDR3 DNA follows: TGTGCCCCCACCTTGGGGGCCTACAATGAGCAGTTCTTC.

The chain combines TRBV7-9 with TRBJ2-7, with TRBD2 matching 11 bases. The trim removed 5 bases at V and 4 bases at J, leaving 16 bases unmatched. The CDR3 contains 18 residues. From germline, CDR1 is SEHNR and CDR2 FQNEAQ (reference sequence). Written as DNA, the CDR3 is TGTGCCAGCAGCCCGCCGACCGTACTAGCGGGGGAATGGTACGAGCAGTACGTC. Translated, it gives CASSPPTVLAGEWYEQYV.